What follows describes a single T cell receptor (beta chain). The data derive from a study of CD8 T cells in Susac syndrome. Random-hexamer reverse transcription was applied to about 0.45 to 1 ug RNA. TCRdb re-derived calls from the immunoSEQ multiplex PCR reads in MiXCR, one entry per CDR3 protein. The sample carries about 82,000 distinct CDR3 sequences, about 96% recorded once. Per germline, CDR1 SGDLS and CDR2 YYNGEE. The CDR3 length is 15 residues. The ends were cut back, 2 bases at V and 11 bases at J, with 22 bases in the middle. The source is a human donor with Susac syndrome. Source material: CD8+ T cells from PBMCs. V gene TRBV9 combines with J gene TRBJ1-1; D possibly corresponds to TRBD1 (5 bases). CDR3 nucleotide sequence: TGTGCCAGCAGCGTCGGGACTTCCCATGGACCAGGGGCTTTCTTT. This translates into CASSVGTSHGPGAFF.